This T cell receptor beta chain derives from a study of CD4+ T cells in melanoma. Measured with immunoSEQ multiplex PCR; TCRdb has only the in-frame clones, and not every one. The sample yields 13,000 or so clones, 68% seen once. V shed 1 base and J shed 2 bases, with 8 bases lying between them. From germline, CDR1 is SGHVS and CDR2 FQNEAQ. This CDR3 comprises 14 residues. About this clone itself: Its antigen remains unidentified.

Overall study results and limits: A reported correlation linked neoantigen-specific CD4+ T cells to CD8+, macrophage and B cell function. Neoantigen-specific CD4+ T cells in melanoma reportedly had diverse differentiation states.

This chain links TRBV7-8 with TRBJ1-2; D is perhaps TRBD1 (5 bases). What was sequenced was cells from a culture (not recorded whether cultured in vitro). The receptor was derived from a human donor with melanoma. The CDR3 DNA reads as TGTGCCAGCAGCTTAGAAACAGGCAACTATGGCTACACCTTC. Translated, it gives CASSLETGNYGYTF.